This TCR beta chain was sequenced for a study of CD8 T cells in ankylosing spondylitis. This clonotype has only a few counts. The antigen is unknown. Study results and caveats: Enrichment of disease-linked clones was reportedly significant in matched ankylosing spondylitis synovial fluid. Ankylosing spondylitis blood appeared to be characterized by a TCR beta motif of roughly eight highly homologous variants.

With molecular barcodes, quantitative 5'-RACE was used to make the TCR beta libraries. Via MiXCR, TCRdb re-called the 5' RACE reads, giving one row per CDR3 protein. The table records some 30,000 distinct CDR3 sequences, 14% of them present only once. This CDR3 has 13 residues. Germline-derived CDR1 and CDR2 are SGHTA and FQGTGA. Trimming stripped 5 bases from V and 7 bases from J, with 15 bases between. This chain uses TRBV7-3 with TRBJ2-7, with D possibly TRBD2 on 6 matching bases. The sample taken for sequencing was blood. This TCR was recovered from a male donor with ankylosing spondylitis or in good health (not recorded which). The CDR3 DNA reads TGTGCCAGCAGCCTAGGAGGGCCGGGTGAGCAGTACTTC. Residues: CASSLGGPGEQYF.